The clone carrying this T cell receptor beta chain was counted once. The data belong to a study of cytomegalovirus exposure and HLA in healthy donors. Primers: 60 Vbeta forward and 13 Jbeta reverse. Generated by immunoSEQ multiplex PCR, the TCRdb table keeps only in-frame clones and is missing some. The data hold about 150,000 clones, with about 84% observed a single time. This receptor was obtained from a woman aged 40 to 55 in good health and CMV-seropositive. The sequenced sample was PBMCs.

CDR3 DNA sequence: TGTGCCAGCAGTTTACCCCTAGCCAATGAGCAGTTCTTC. Its protein is CASSLPLANEQFF. The chain couples TRBV27 to TRBJ2-1, with a tentative D call TRBD2 (5 bases). Deletions cut 2 bases from V and 6 bases from J, with 8 bases between. This CDR3 spans 13 amino acids. Germline V CDR1 and CDR2: MNHEY, SMNVEV (reference sequence).